The following is a T cell receptor (beta chain) sequence with its context. The target antigen is unknown. This entry comes from a study of shared clonotypes between healthy human individuals. Study outcomes and limitations: With few donors, the genetic and exposure-history diversity represented was limited.

TCRdb keeps only in-frame clones here, not all; method: immunoSEQ multiplex PCR. The sample carries about 2.3 million clones, approximately 93% recorded once. The specimen was naive CD4+ T cells from PBMCs. Subset denoted: CD45RA+ positively selected. The source of this sequence is a man aged 18 to 30 in good health. Some clones in this sample may be carry-over from other donors' samples.

The CDR3 sequence is CASSPETGFPYNEQFF. The CDR3 nucleotides read TGTGCCAGCAGCCCCGAGACAGGGTTCCCCTACAATGAGCAGTTCTTC. This chain joins TRBV7-3 and TRBJ2-1, with 7 bases aligning to TRBD1. This CDR3 is 16 amino acids long. V was pared by 5 bases and J by 2 bases, with 9 bases of the junction left unmatched. Germline loops: CDR1 SGHTA, CDR2 FQGTGA. Looking up the rest from reference TRBV7-3 and TRBJ2-1 gives the full variable domain: GAGVSQTPSNKVTEKGKYVELRCDPISGHTALYWYRQSLGQGPEFLIYFQGTGAADDSGLPNDRFFAVRPEGSVSTLKIQRTERGDSAVYLCASSPETGFPYNEQFFGPGTRLTVL.